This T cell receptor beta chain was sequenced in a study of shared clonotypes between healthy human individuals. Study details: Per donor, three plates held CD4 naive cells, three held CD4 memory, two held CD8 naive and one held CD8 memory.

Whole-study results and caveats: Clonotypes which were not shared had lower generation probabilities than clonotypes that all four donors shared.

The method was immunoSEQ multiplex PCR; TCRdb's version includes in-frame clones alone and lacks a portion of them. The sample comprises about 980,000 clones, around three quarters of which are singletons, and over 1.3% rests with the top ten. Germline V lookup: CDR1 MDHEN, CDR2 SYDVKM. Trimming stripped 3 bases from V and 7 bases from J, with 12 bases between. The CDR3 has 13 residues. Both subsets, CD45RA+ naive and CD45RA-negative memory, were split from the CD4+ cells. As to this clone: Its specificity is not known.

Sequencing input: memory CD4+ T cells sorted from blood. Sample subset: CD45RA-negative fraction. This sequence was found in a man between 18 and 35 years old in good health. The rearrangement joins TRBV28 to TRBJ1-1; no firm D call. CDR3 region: CASSFNYPGEAFF. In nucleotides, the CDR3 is TGTGCCAGCAGTTTTAATTACCCGGGTGAAGCTTTCTTT.